This passage covers 25 T cell receptor beta chains from one sample sequenced in a study of cytomegalovirus exposure and HLA in healthy donors. Researchers ran the PCR with 60 Vbeta and 13 Jbeta primers. Clones were read by immunoSEQ multiplex PCR, and TCRdb kept only the in-frame ones, dropping some. The profile shows 150,000 to 200,000 clones, 70% to 80% of them singletons. What was sequenced was PBMCs. The receptors come from a woman aged 25 to 39 in good health and CMV-seropositive.

This sequence joins TRBV11-2 and TRBJ1-1, with D uncertain. V lost 1 base, J lost 8 bases, and 5 bases lay in between. The CDR3 totals 11 residues. Germline CDR1 SGHAT, CDR2 FQNNGV. CDR3 amino acids: CASSLGEEAFF. For the CDR3, the DNA is TGTGCCAGCAGCTTAGGAGAGGAAGCTTTCTTT.

This chain links TRBV7-9 with TRBJ1-2, with D unclear. CDR1 SEHNR and CDR2 FQNEAQ come from the germline V gene (reference sequence). The V and J ends lost 6 bases and 8 bases respectively, with 10 bases between them. The CDR3 is made up of 11 amino acids. The CDR3 protein is CASRLLWGYTF. DNA of the CDR3: TGTGCCAGCAGACTACTCTGGGGCTACACCTTC. Drawing the rest from reference TRBV7-9 and TRBJ1-2, the complete variable domain is DTGVSQNPRHKITKRGQNVTFRCDPISEHNRLYWYRQTLGQGPEFLTYFQNEAQLEKSRLLSDRFSAERPKGSFSTLEIQRTEQGDSAMYLCASRLLWGYTFGSGTRLTVV.

V and J are TRBV29-1 and TRBJ2-3; the match to TRBD2 covers 8 bases. Per germline, CDR1 SQVTM and CDR2 ANQGSEA. Trimming at V came to 8 bases and at J to 0 bases, leaving 7 bases not matched to a gene. The CDR3 is 14 residues long. The CDR3 nucleotides are TGCAGCAAAACTAGCGGATCTAGCACAGATACGCAGTATTTT. It encodes CSKTSGSSTDTQYF.

The V and J genes are TRBV5-1 and TRBJ1-6, with D possibly matching TRBD1 (6 bases). The CDR3 is 16 residues long. The V end was cut by 1 base, the J end by 8 bases, with 16 bases between. Germline loops: CDR1 SGHRS, CDR2 YFSETQ. The CDR3 here is CASSLLQGRGDSPLHF. The CDR3 DNA is TGCGCCAGCAGCTTGCTACAGGGTAGAGGGGATTCACCCCTCCACTTT.

J is TRBJ2-3 and V is TRBV7-2; possible D gene TRBD2, 5 bases. Germline CDR1 and CDR2: SGHTA and FQGNSA. The CDR3 has 14 amino acids. Trimming took 2 bases from V and 0 from J, leaving 6 bases between them. The CDR3 is CASSLRGSTDTQYF. In DNA form, the CDR3 reads TGTGCCAGCAGCTTAAGAGGGAGCACAGATACGCAGTATTTT.

This clone appeared a single time. CDR3 coding DNA: TGTGCCAGCAGTGAGAGGGGGGGCGCGAATCAGCCCCAGCATTTT. Translated, it gives CASSERGGANQPQHF. The chain combines TRBV6-1 with TRBJ1-5; D perhaps matches TRBD1 (6 bases). CDR1 and CDR2 (germline): MNHNS, SASEGT. The CDR3 covers 15 residues. V was pared by 3 bases and J by 4 bases, with 13 bases between.

J is TRBJ2-3 and V is TRBV10-3; D might be TRBD2 (6 bases). The V end was cut by 5 bases, the J end by 2 bases, with 20 bases between. Germline assignment: CDR1 ENHRY and CDR2 SYGVKD. CDR3 length: 17 residues. CDR3 loop: CAISPTLDGTFTDTQYF. CDR3 in DNA: TGTGCCATCAGTCCTACGCTGGACGGGACTTTCACAGATACGCAGTATTTT.

This rearrangement joins TRBV5-5 to TRBJ2-3, with D uncertain. This CDR3 is built from 15 residues. V dropped 0 bases and J dropped 0 bases, with 8 bases sitting between them. Germline CDR1 and CDR2: SGHKS and YYEKEE (reference sequence). The CDR3 sequence: CASSLDRHSTDTQYF. The CDR3 coding sequence is TGTGCCAGCAGCTTGGACAGACATAGCACAGATACGCAGTATTTT.

CDR3 loop: CASSESSSGTYEQYF. The CDR3 nucleotides read TGCGCCAGCAGTGAGTCGTCTAGCGGTACCTACGAGCAGTACTTC. The V and J genes are TRBV10-1 and TRBJ2-7; 7 positions agree with TRBD2. Germline V CDR1 and CDR2: WNHNN, SYGVQD (reference sequence). After removal of 0 bases from V and 2 bases from J, the junction contained 4 bases not matched to a gene. This CDR3 has 15 residues.

This clone was observed once. The genes are TRBV27 and TRBJ2-7; TRBD2 matches 14 bases. CDR3 length: 17 amino acids. CDR1 and CDR2 from the germline V gene are MNHEY and SMNVEV (reference sequence). The trim removed 0 bases at V and 4 bases at J, leaving 5 bases unmatched. The chain's CDR3 is CASSLSGTSGSKYEQYF. The CDR3 bases are TGTGCCAGCAGTTTATCCGGGACTAGCGGGAGTAAGTACGAGCAGTACTTC.

Concerning this clone itself: The junction shows a germline mismatch at one end, possibly a read error. The genes are TRBV7-2 and TRBJ2-6; tentative D call: TRBD1 (5 bases). The CDR3 is 15 residues long. Germline assignment: CDR1 SGHTA and CDR2 FQGNSA. DNA of the CDR3: TGTGCCAGCAGCTTATCCCCCACTGGGGCCAACGCCCTGACTTTC. Its translation: CASSLSPTGANALTF.

In the case of this clone: Mismatch with germline at one junction end may stem from a read error. The V and J genes are TRBV7-2 and TRBJ2-5; 7 bases fit TRBD2. Germline values: CDR1 SGHTA, CDR2 FQGNSA. CDR3 size: 17 residues. CDR3 sequence reads: CASSLAFSGYHQEAQYF. CDR3 DNA sequence: TGTGCCAGCAGCTTAGCGTTTAGCGGGTACCACCAAGAGGCCCAGTACTTC.

The chain links TRBV28 to TRBJ1-4; TRBD1 matches 9 bases. CDR1 is MDHEN, CDR2 SYDVKM, per germline. The V and J ends lost 4 bases and 5 bases, in that order; junction bases with no gene match: 5. This CDR3 region has 15 residues. The chain's CDR3 is CASSWETGGNEKLFF. The CDR3 DNA reads as TGTGCCAGCAGTTGGGAGACAGGGGGGAATGAAAAACTGTTTTTT.

A single count supports this clone. The chain is built from TRBV5-1 and TRBJ1-1; D gene uncertain. The CDR3 is made up of 16 amino acids. The germline V and J ends were trimmed by 4 bases and 5 bases, with 21 bases remaining between them. Germline V CDR1 and CDR2: SGHRS, YFSETQ. This chain's CDR3 is CASSVVIANENTEAFF. The CDR3 DNA reads as TGCGCCAGCAGCGTGGTGATAGCGAACGAGAATACTGAAGCTTTCTTT.

The V call is TRBV6-5, the J call TRBJ2-7; D is possibly TRBD1 (6 bases). The CDR3 has 15 amino acids. CDR1 is MNHEY, CDR2 SVGAGI, per germline. V dropped 0 bases and J dropped 4 bases, with 13 bases sitting between them. The CDR3 bases are TGTGCCAGCAGTTACTCGATCAACAGGGAGTACGAGCAGTACTTC. As protein: CASSYSINREYEQYF.

The chain employs TRBV4-1 and TRBJ2-2; D unclear. Per germline, CDR1 MGHRA and CDR2 YSYEKL. The ends were cut back, 0 bases at V and 1 base at J, with 12 bases in the middle. The CDR3 spans 17 residues. CDR3 sequence reads: CASSQDVRLGNTGELFF. Written as DNA, the CDR3 is TGCGCCAGCAGCCAAGATGTAAGGCTAGGGAACACCGGGGAGCTGTTTTTT.

V is TRBV18 and J is TRBJ2-5, with D possibly matching TRBD1 (6 bases). V was shortened by 3 bases and J by 7 bases, with 18 bases between the two germline ends. Germline loops: CDR1 KGHSH, CDR2 LQKENI. CDR3 length equals 15 residues. The chain's CDR3 is CASSPPVGARGTQYF. The CDR3 coding sequence is TGTGCCAGCTCACCCCCCGTGGGGGCCCGGGGGACCCAGTACTTC.

The gene calls are TRBV7-2 and TRBJ1-3; TRBD1 matches 10 bases. With V trimmed by 5 bases and J by 0 bases, 7 bases remained unmatched. Germline V lookup: CDR1 SGHTA, CDR2 FQGNSA. CDR3 size: 17 residues. The CDR3 nucleotides are TGTGCCAGCAGCCCTAGGACAGGGGGGATCTCTGGAAACACCATATATTTT. Translated: CASSPRTGGISGNTIYF.

The chain recombines TRBV5-1 with TRBJ2-1; TRBD1 matches 9 bases. The V and J ends lost 0 bases and 1 base, in that order; junction bases with no gene match: 8. Germline CDR1 SGHRS, CDR2 YFSETQ. This CDR3 has 18 amino acids. As DNA, the CDR3 is TGCGCCAGCAGCTTGGAACAGGGGGCTATGTGGTCCTACAATGAGCAGTTCTTC. Translation gives CASSLEQGAMWSYNEQFF.

The chain carries TRBV30 and TRBJ2-1; perhaps TRBD1 as D (5 bases). Trimming pared 2 bases from V and 9 bases from J, leaving 11 bases between. This CDR3 is 12 amino acids long. CDR1 is GTSNPN, CDR2 SVGIG, per germline (reference sequence). For the CDR3, the DNA is TGTGCCTGGAGTAAGGGGCTCGGTGAGCAGTTCTTC. It specifies CAWSKGLGEQFF.

CDR3 amino acids: CASSGFRGNEQYF. CDR3 DNA: TGTGCCAGCAGCGGCTTCAGGGGCAACGAGCAGTACTTC. V usage is TRBV7-9 and J usage is TRBJ2-7; tentative D call: TRBD1 (6 bases). Trimming took 5 bases from V and 5 from J, leaving 13 bases between them. This CDR3 has 13 residues. Germline assignment: CDR1 SEHNR and CDR2 FQNEAQ (reference sequence).

This chain connects TRBV5-1 to TRBJ2-2, with 9 positions matching TRBD1. The trim removed 4 bases at V and 4 bases at J, leaving 2 bases unmatched. This CDR3 contains 14 residues. CDR1 and CDR2 from the germline V gene are SGHRS and YFSETQ. Here the CDR3 DNA reads TGCGCCAGCAGCATGACAGGGGGCACCGGGGAGCTGTTTTTT. Protein product: CASSMTGGTGELFF.

The chain couples TRBV6-5 to TRBJ1-1, with 8 nucleotides matching TRBD1. Looked up from germline, CDR1 is MNHEY and CDR2 is SVGAGI. The V segment lost 5 bases and the J segment 5 bases; nucleotides outside the gene matches: 4. This CDR3 contains 13 residues. The CDR3 protein is CASSRQGRTEAFF. DNA for the CDR3: TGTGCCAGCAGTAGACAGGGGAGGACTGAAGCTTTCTTT.

This clone has only one observation. This sequence joins TRBV4-1 and TRBJ2-1; TRBD2 matches 8 bases. There are 16 residues in the CDR3. V lost 0 bases and J lost 8; bases outside the gene matches: 9. CDR1 and CDR2 (germline): MGHRA, YSYEKL. CDR3 sequence (DNA): TGCGCCAGCAGCCAAGATCCTAGCGGGCTCGGGGATGAGCAGTTCTTC. This codes for CASSQDPSGLGDEQFF.

The V and J genes are TRBV5-1 and TRBJ2-1; D is possibly TRBD2 (6 bases). V dropped 4 bases and J dropped 4 bases, with 15 bases sitting between them. In germline, CDR1 is SGHRS, CDR2 YFSETQ. The CDR3 length is 15 residues. For the CDR3, the DNA is TGCGCCAGCAGCCTAACGGGGACTGCTTACAATGAGCAGTTCTTC. Its translation: CASSLTGTAYNEQFF.